This TCR beta chain originates from a study of CD8 T cells in Susac syndrome. RNA was extracted with the RNeasy kit, and a quantity of roughly 0.45 to 1 ug was reverse transcribed using random hexamers. A multiplex approach, immunoSEQ multiplex PCR, amplified TCR beta CDR3 across 54 Vbeta and 13 Jbeta. In TCRdb, the immunoSEQ multiplex PCR reads were re-called with MiXCR into one record per CDR3 protein. The sample comprises 250,000 to 300,000 distinct CDR3 sequences, 80% to 90% of which are singletons, and 0.11% rests with the top ten. Negative magnetic isolation gave CD8+ and CD4+ cells; FACS enriched CD8+ TEMRA. Germline V gene sequence: CDR1 MNHEY, CDR2 SMNVEV (reference sequence). This CDR3 has 15 residues. Trimming stripped 6 bases from V and 7 bases from J, with 19 bases between.

This sequence joins TRBV27 and TRBJ2-1; D is possibly TRBD1 or TRBD2 (5 bases each). This TCR came from a human donor with multiple sclerosis. Specimen: CD8+ T cells from PBMCs. In nucleotides, the CDR3 is TGTGCCAGCAGCATCCGGGGCAGGGAATTGAATGAGCAGTTCTTC. Protein: CASSIRGRELNEQFF.